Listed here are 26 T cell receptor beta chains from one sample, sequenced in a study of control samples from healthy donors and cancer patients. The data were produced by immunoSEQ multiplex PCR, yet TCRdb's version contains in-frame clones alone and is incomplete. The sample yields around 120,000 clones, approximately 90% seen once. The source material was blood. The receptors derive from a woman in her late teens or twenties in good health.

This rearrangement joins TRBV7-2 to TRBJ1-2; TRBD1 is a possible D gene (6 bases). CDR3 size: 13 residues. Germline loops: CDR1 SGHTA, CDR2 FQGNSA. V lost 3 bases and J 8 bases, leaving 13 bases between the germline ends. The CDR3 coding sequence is TGTGCCAGCAGCTTGAATGGGGGGGCAGGCTACACCTTC. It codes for CASSLNGGAGYTF. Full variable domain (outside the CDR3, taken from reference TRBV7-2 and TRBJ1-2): GAGVSQSPSNKVTEKGKDVELRCDPISGHTALYWYRQSLGQGLEFLIYFQGNSAPDKSGLPSDRFSAERTGGSVSTLTIQRTQQEDSAVYLCASSLNGGAGYTFGSGTRLTVV.

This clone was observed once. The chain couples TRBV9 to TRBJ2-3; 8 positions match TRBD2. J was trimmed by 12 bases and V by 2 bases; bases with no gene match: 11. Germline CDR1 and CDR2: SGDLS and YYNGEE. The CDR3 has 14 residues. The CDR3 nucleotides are TGTGCCAGCAGCGTTGGTAGCGGGAAGGCCCAACAGTATTTT. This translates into CASSVGSGKAQQYF.

CDR3 residues: CASGQRRGTGELFF. CDR3 DNA: TGCGCCAGCGGGCAACGCAGGGGGACCGGGGAGCTGTTTTTT. The chain joins TRBV5-1 to TRBJ2-2; TRBD1 agrees at 7 bases. V shed 7 bases, J shed 5 bases, and the junction held 8 bases outside the gene matches. This CDR3 comprises 14 residues. From germline, CDR1 is SGHRS and CDR2 YFSETQ.

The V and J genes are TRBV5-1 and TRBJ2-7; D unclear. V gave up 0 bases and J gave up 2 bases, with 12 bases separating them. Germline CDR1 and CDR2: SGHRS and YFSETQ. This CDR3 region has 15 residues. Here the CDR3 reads CASSLDTPSTYEQYF. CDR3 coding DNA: TGCGCCAGCAGCTTGGATACCCCCTCTACCTACGAGCAGTACTTC.

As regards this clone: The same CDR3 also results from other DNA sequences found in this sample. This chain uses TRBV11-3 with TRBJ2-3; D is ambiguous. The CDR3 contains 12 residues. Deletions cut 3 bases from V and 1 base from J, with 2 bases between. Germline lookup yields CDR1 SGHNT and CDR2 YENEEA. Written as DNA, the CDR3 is TGTGCCAGCAGCTTGGGCACAGATACGCAGTATTTT. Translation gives CASSLGTDTQYF.

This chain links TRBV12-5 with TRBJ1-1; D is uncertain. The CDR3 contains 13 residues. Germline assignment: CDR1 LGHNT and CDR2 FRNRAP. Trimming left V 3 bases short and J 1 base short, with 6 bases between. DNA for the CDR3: TGTGCTAGTGGTTTAGGCAGGAACACTGAAGCTTTCTTT. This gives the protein CASGLGRNTEAFF.

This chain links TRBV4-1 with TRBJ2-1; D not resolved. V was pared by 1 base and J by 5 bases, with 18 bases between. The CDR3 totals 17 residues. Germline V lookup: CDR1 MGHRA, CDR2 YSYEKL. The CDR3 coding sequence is TGCGCCAGCAGCCAAGTCGATCTAGGGTTTTCCAACAATGAGCAGTTCTTC. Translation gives CASSQVDLGFSNNEQFF.

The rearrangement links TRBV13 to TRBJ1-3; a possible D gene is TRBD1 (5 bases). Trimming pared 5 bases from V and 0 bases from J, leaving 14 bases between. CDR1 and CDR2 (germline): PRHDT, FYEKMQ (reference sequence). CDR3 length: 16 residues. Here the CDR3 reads CASSRGRDLSGNTIYF. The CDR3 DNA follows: TGTGCCAGCAGCAGAGGACGGGACCTCTCTGGAAACACCATATATTTT.

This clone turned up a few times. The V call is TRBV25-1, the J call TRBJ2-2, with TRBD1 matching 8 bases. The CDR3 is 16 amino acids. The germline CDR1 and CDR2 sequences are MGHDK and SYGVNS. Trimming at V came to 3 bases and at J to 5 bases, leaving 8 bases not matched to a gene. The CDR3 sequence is CASSDLDRAGTGELFF. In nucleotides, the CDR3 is TGTGCCAGCAGTGATTTGGACAGGGCGGGGACCGGGGAGCTGTTTTTT.

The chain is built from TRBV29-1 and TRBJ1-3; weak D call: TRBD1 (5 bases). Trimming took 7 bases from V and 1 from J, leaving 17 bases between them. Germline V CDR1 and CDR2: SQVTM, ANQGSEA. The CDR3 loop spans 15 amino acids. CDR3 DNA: TGCAGCGCCCAAGGATTCAACAGGTCTGGAAACACCATATATTTT. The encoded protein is CSAQGFNRSGNTIYF.

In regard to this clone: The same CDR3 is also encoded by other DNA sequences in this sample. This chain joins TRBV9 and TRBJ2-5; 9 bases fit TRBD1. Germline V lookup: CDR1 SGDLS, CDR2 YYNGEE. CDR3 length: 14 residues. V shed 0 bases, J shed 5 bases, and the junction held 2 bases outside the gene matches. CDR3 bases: TGTGCCAGCAGCGTAGGGGGGACAGGGGAGACCCAGTACTTC. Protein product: CASSVGGTGETQYF. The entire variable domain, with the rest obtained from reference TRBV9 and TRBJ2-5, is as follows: DSGVTQTPKHLITATGQRVTLRCSPRSGDLSVYWYQQSLDQGLQFLIQYYNGEERAKGNILERFSAQQFPDLHSELNLSSLELGDSALYFCASSVGGTGETQYFGPGTRLLVL.

For the CDR3, the DNA is TGCGCCAGCAGTGAGGACAGAACCACAGATACGCAGTATTTT. This sequence encodes CASSEDRTTDTQYF. V usage is TRBV10-1 and J usage is TRBJ2-3; maybe TRBD1 (5 bases). Trimming removed 2 bases from V and 2 bases from J, with 8 bases in between. CDR3 length equals 14 residues. The germline V gene has CDR1 WNHNN and CDR2 SYGVQD (reference sequence).

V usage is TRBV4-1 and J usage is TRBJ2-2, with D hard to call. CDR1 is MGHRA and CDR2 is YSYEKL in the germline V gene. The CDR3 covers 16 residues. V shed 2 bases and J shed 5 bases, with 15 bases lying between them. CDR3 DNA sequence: TGCGCCAGCAGCCAAACCGGACCTATGGGGACCGGGGAGCTGTTTTTT. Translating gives CASSQTGPMGTGELFF.

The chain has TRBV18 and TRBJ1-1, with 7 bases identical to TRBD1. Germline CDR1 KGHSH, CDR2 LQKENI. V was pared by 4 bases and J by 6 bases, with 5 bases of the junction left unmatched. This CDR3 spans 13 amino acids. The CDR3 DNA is TGTGCCAGCTCACGAACAGGGGTAGCTGAAGCTTTCTTT. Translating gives CASSRTGVAEAFF.

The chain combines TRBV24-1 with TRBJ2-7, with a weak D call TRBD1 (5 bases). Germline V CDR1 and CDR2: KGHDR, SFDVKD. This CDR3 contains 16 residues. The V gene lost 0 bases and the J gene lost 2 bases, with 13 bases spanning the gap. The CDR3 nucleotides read TGTGCCACCAGTGATTTGTGGGCAGGGCCCGCCTACGAGCAGTACTTC. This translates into CATSDLWAGPAYEQYF.

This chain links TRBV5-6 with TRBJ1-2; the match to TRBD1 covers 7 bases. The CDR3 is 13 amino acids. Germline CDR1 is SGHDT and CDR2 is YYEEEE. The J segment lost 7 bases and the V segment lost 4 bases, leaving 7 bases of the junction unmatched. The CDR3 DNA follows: TGTGCCAGCAGCCGAGACAGGGCTTCTGGCTACACCTTC. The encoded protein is CASSRDRASGYTF.

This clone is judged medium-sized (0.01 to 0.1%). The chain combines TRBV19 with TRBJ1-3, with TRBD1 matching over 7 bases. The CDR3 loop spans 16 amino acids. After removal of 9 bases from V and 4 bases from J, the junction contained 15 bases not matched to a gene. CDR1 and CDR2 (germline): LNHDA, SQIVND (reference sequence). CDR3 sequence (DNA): TGTGCCAGCAGACAGGGCTCCTGGTCGTCAGGAAACACCATATATTTT. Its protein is CASRQGSWSSGNTIYF.

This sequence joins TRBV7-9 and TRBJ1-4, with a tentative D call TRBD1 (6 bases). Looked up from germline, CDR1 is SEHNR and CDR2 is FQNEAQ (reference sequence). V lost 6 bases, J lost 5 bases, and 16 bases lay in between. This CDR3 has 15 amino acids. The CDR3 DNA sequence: TGTGCCAGCAGTCGTCAACAGGGCCTCAATGAAAAACTGTTTTTT. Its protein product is CASSRQQGLNEKLFF.

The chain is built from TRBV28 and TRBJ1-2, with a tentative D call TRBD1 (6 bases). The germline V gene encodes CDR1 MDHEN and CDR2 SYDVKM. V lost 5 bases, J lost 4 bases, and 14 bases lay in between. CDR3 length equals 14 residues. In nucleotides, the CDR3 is TGTGCCAGCAGTGCTACAGGGCGGGTCTATGGCTACACCTTC. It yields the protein CASSATGRVYGYTF.

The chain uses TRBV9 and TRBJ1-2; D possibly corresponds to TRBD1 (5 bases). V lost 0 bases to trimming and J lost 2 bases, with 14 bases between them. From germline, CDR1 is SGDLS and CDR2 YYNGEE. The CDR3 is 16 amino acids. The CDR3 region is CASSVGGGKLNYGYTF. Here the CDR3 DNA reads TGTGCCAGCAGCGTAGGCGGGGGGAAACTAAACTATGGCTACACCTTC.

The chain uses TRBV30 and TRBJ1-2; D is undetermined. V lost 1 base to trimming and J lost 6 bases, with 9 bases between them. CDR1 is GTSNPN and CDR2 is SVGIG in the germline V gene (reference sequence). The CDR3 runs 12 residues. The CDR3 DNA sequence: TGTGCCTGGAGTGAAAGCAGGCATGGCTACACCTTC. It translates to CAWSESRHGYTF.

CDR3 coding DNA: TGTGCCAGTAGTCCCGGACAGGGGCCCACACAGGAAACGCAGTATTTT. Its translation: CASSPGQGPTQETQYF. This rearrangement joins TRBV19 to TRBJ2-3, with TRBD1 matching 9 bases. J was trimmed by 9 bases and V by 5 bases; bases with no gene match: 15. Germline V gene sequence: CDR1 LNHDA, CDR2 SQIVND (reference sequence). The CDR3 is made up of 16 amino acids.

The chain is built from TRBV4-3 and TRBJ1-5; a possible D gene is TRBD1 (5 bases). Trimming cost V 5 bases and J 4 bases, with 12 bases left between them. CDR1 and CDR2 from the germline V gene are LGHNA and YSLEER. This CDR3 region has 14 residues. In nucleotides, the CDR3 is TGCGCCAGCAGCACAGGCATAGGGAATCAGCCCCAGCATTTT. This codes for CASSTGIGNQPQHF.

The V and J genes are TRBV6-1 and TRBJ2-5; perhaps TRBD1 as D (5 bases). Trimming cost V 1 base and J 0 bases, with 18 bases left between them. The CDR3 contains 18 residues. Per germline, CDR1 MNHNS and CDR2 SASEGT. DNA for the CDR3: TGTGCCAGCAGTGAAGGGGGCAGGGCCCCACTGTACCAAGAGACCCAGTACTTC. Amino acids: CASSEGGRAPLYQETQYF.

The CDR3 DNA follows: TGTGCCAGCAGCAAAGGGTCTAGCGGGAGGGCCGGGGACACCGGGGAGCTGTTTTTT. Encoded protein: CASSKGSSGRAGDTGELFF. The chain links TRBV21-1 to TRBJ2-2; TRBD2 was called by the table and not checked on the DNA. TRBV21-1 is deemed a pseudogene. CDR3 length: 19 residues.

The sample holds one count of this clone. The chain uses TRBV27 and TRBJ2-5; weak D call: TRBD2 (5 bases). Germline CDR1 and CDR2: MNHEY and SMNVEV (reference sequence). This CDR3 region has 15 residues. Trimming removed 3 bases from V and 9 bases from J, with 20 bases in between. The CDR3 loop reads CASSFNSARGSSQYF. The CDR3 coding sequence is TGTGCCAGCAGTTTTAACAGCGCCCGGGGTTCCTCCCAGTACTTC.